This T cell receptor (beta chain) is drawn from a study of vaccination and CD4 T cells after COVID-19. The CDR3 is 13 amino acids. Germline assignment: CDR1 MDHEN and CDR2 SYDVKM. V was trimmed by 6 bases and J by 4 bases, leaving 10 bases between them. Treatment reported: approximately 9-day PBMC culture with coronavirus spike peptide pools or control peptides (ViraFEST assay). This clonotype was seen a handful of times. Its antigen is not identified. Researchers used the Oncomine TCR Beta short-read assay to sequence DNA from cultured CD4+ T cells. Investigators obtained genomic DNA by extraction from cultured CD4+ T cells. TCRdb used MiXCR to reprocess the PCR reads, holding one entry per CDR3 protein. The sample contains about 17,000 distinct CDR3 sequences, approximately 50% of which appear only once.

The sample was CD4+ T cells from blood, cultured in vitro. The V and J genes are TRBV28 and TRBJ1-5; TRBD1 is a possible D gene (6 bases). This TCR came from a human donor who had recovered from COVID-19. This CDR3 is CASRIQGNQPQHF. The CDR3 nucleotides are TGTGCCAGCAGAATTCAGGGGAATCAGCCCCAGCATTTT.